One and the same sample provided the 31 T cell receptor beta chains below, sequenced in a study of blood T cell repertoires in COVID-19. Assay used: immunoSEQ multiplex PCR; TCRdb lists only in-frame clones, some missing. The table lists about 480,000 clones, roughly 89% of them singletons. Sequencing used peripheral blood. The receptors derive from a woman in her 30s with acute or convalescent COVID-19.

Comment on this clone: The junction shows a germline mismatch at one end, possibly a read error. CDR3 sequence (DNA): TGTGCCAGCAGCTTAGACCCTCGACAGGAGTACGACTTC. Its translation: CASSLDPRQEYDF. V and J are TRBV7-2 and TRBJ2-5, with D maybe TRBD1 (6 bases). The CDR3 is 13 amino acids. Per germline, CDR1 SGHTA and CDR2 FQGNSA. The full variable domain, in which reference TRBV7-2 and TRBJ2-5 provide the parts outside the CDR3, is GAGVSQSPSNKVTEKGKDVELRCDPISGHTALYWYRQSLGQGLEFLIYFQGNSAPDKSGLPSDRFSAERTGGSVSTLTIQRTQQEDSAVYLCASSLDPRQEYDFGPGTRLLVL.

The rearrangement joins TRBV18 to TRBJ2-5; the D is unclear. CDR3 length: 11 amino acids. V lost 6 bases and J 5 bases, leaving 7 bases between the germline ends. Germline CDR1 KGHSH, CDR2 LQKENI. CDR3 nucleotide sequence: TGTGCCAGCTCGCTACAGGAGACCCAGTACTTC. Encoded protein: CASSLQETQYF.

There are many counts of this clone. Here the CDR3 DNA reads TGTGCCATCAGTGATGGGCCCGGGGGCTCCTACGAGCAGTACTTC. This sequence encodes CAISDGPGGSYEQYF. The gene calls are TRBV10-3 and TRBJ2-7; D is possibly TRBD2 (6 bases). The CDR3 is 15 residues long. Trimming stripped 3 bases from V and 0 bases from J, with 12 bases between. Per the germline V gene, CDR1 is ENHRY and CDR2 is SYGVKD.

The chain uses TRBV30 and TRBJ1-1; 8 bases agree with TRBD1. This CDR3 contains 13 residues. Trimming cost V 0 bases and J 5 bases; bases outside gene matches: 2. Looked up from germline, CDR1 is GTSNPN and CDR2 is SVGIG (reference sequence). The CDR3 DNA follows: TGTGCCTGGAGTGTCGACAGGGGTACTGAAGCTTTCTTT. Amino acids: CAWSVDRGTEAFF.

The chain combines TRBV7-6 with TRBJ2-5, with no clear D. From germline, CDR1 is SGHVS and CDR2 FNYEAQ. Deletions cut 2 bases from V and 2 bases from J, with 12 bases between. The CDR3 contains 15 residues. This chain's CDR3 is CASSLFSTTQETQYF. CDR3 coding DNA: TGTGCCAGCAGCTTATTTTCTACCACTCAAGAGACCCAGTACTTC. Looking up the rest from reference TRBV7-6 and TRBJ2-5 gives the full variable domain: GAGVSQSPRYKVTKRGQDVALRCDPISGHVSLYWYRQALGQGPEFLTYFNYEAQQDKSGLPNDRFSAERPEGSISTLTIQRTEQRDSAMYRCASSLFSTTQETQYFGPGTRLLVL.

The rearrangement uses TRBV6-6 and TRBJ2-3; TRBD2 matches at 8 bases. Germline values: CDR1 MNHNY, CDR2 SVGAGI (reference sequence). CDR3 size: 16 residues. The V gene end was trimmed by 10 bases and the J gene end by 5 bases; junction bases not matched to a gene: 17. CDR3 amino acids: CATTLPRGGSIDTQYF. The CDR3 DNA reads as TGTGCCACCACACTCCCCCGGGGGGGGAGTATAGATACGCAGTATTTT.

The chain carries TRBV20-1 and TRBJ1-2; no reliable D call. Between the trimmed V and J ends, which lost 5 bases and 8 bases, there was a span of 12 bases. The CDR3 is 11 residues long. From germline, CDR1 is DFQATT and CDR2 SNEGSKA (reference sequence). The CDR3 DNA reads as TGCAGTGCTCACAGATCTAACGGCTACACCTTC. As protein: CSAHRSNGYTF.

This clone was seen just once. The chain is built from TRBV7-6 and TRBJ2-7; 9 nucleotides line up with TRBD2. The CDR3 loop spans 15 amino acids. Per the germline V gene, CDR1 is SGHVS and CDR2 is FNYEAQ. J gave up 5 bases and V 4 bases, and 9 bases lay outside the gene matches. Here the CDR3 DNA reads TGTGCCAGCAGCTCCCCCAGCGGGGGGCCCCACGAGCAGTACTTC. It encodes CASSSPSGGPHEQYF.

This clone showed up just once. The J gene is TRBJ1-4, the V gene TRBV7-6; no clear D. Germline V gene lookup returns CDR1 SGHVS and CDR2 FNYEAQ. The CDR3 sequence is 10 residues long. Trimming left V 4 bases short and J 13 bases short, with 7 bases between. The DNA for the CDR3 is TGTGCCAGCAGCTCACTTGGACTGTTTTTT. Protein sequence: CASSSLGLFF.

The J gene is TRBJ2-3, the V gene TRBV7-9, with D uncertain. V was cut by 6 bases and J by 8 bases, with 9 bases left in between. Germline CDR1 SEHNR, CDR2 FQNEAQ (reference sequence). There are 11 residues in the CDR3. CDR3: CASRSESTQYF. The CDR3 DNA reads as TGTGCCAGCAGATCTGAGAGTACGCAGTATTTT.

This clone has more than one count but fewer than ten. The rearrangement joins TRBV3-1 (or the pseudogene TRBV3-2) to TRBJ1-3; weak D call: TRBD1 (5 bases). V lost 5 bases to trimming and J lost 8 bases, with 13 bases between them. Germline V gene lookup returns CDR1 LGHDT and CDR2 YNNKEL (reference sequence). CDR3 size: 13 residues. CDR3 nucleotide sequence: TGTGCCAGCAGCTTTAACGAAGGGGACACCATATATTTT. Its translation is CASSFNEGDTIYF.

The chain is built from TRBV6-5 and TRBJ2-3; TRBD2 matches at 9 bases. The CDR3 totals 13 residues. Germline V gives CDR1 MNHEY, CDR2 SVGAGI. With 9 bases clipped from V and 1 base from J, the junction kept 2 bases outside the gene matches. CDR3 sequence: CASLAGGTDTQYF. The CDR3 bases are TGTGCCAGTTTAGCGGGGGGCACAGATACGCAGTATTTT.

V gene TRBV5-1 combines with J gene TRBJ2-1; 7 bases fit TRBD2. Germline V gene lookup returns CDR1 SGHRS and CDR2 YFSETQ. V gave up 0 bases and J gave up 9 bases; unmatched junction bases: 3. The CDR3 is 13 residues long. CDR3 sequence reads: CASSLAGGIEQFF. Written as DNA, the CDR3 is TGCGCCAGCAGCTTGGCCGGGGGGATTGAGCAGTTCTTC. The complete variable domain, with remaining parts taken from reference TRBV5-1 and TRBJ2-1, reads KAGVTQTPRYLIKTRGQQVTLSCSPISGHRSVSWYQQTPGQGLQFLFEYFSETQRNKGNFPGRFSGRQFSNSRSEMNVSTLELGDSALYLCASSLAGGIEQFFGPGTRLTVL.

The gene calls are TRBV3-1 (or the pseudogene TRBV3-2) and TRBJ2-5; 9 bases are a match to TRBD1. Germline CDR1 and CDR2: LGHDT and YNNKEL (reference sequence). V shed 5 bases, J shed 0 bases, and the junction held 7 bases outside the gene matches. The CDR3 runs 16 residues. The CDR3 protein is CASSYSGQGYQETQYF. DNA for the CDR3: TGTGCCAGCAGCTACAGCGGACAGGGGTACCAAGAGACCCAGTACTTC.

The chain links TRBV5-1 to TRBJ2-6; no reliable D call. This CDR3 contains 14 residues. Germline V gene data show CDR1 as SGHRS and CDR2 as YFSETQ. Trimming took 6 bases from V and 2 from J, leaving 9 bases between them. CDR3 coding DNA: TGCGCCAGCACTCTAGATCCTGGGGCCAACGTCCTGACTTTC. It translates to CASTLDPGANVLTF. Looking up the rest from reference TRBV5-1 and TRBJ2-6 gives the full variable domain: KAGVTQTPRYLIKTRGQQVTLSCSPISGHRSVSWYQQTPGQGLQFLFEYFSETQRNKGNFPGRFSGRQFSNSRSEMNVSTLELGDSALYLCASTLDPGANVLTFGAGSRLTVL.

For this clone: Other DNA sequences in this sample translate to the same CDR3. The J gene is TRBJ2-7, the V gene TRBV4-1; 7 nucleotides align to TRBD1. Germline trimming cut 4 bases from V and 0 bases from J; bases unmatched to any gene: 3. Per germline, CDR1 MGHRA and CDR2 YSYEKL. CDR3 length: 14 residues. The CDR3 here is CASSPGQSSYEQYF. In DNA form, the CDR3 reads TGCGCCAGCAGCCCGGGACAGAGCTCCTACGAGCAGTACTTC.

This clone was observed a handful of times. This rearrangement joins TRBV7-9 to TRBJ2-7; possibly TRBD1 for D (6 bases). V was cut by 2 bases and J by 2 bases, with 7 bases left in between. The CDR3 consists of 13 residues. Per germline, CDR1 SEHNR and CDR2 FQNEAQ (reference sequence). The CDR3 DNA follows: TGTGCCAGCAGCTTACCAGGGGCCTACGAGCAGTACTTC. Protein sequence: CASSLPGAYEQYF. Using reference TRBV7-9 and TRBJ2-7 for the parts outside the CDR3, the full variable domain is DTGVSQNPRHKITKRGQNVTFRCDPISEHNRLYWYRQTLGQGPEFLTYFQNEAQLEKSRLLSDRFSAERPKGSFSTLEIQRTEQGDSAMYLCASSLPGAYEQYFGPGTRLTVT.

This clone was seen only once. The CDR3 spells CASSRTSGASTGFF. The CDR3 DNA is TGTGCCAGCAGCCGAACTAGCGGGGCTTCAACGGGATTCTTC. The V call is TRBV28, the J call TRBJ2-1; 10 nucleotides align to TRBD2. The CDR3 consists of 14 residues. Germline assignment: CDR1 MDHEN and CDR2 SYDVKM. V gave up 6 bases and J gave up 16 bases; unmatched junction bases: 15.

The gene calls are TRBV13 and TRBJ2-3; 8 positions agree with TRBD2. The J segment lost 5 bases and the V segment lost 0 bases, leaving 4 bases of the junction unmatched. Germline values: CDR1 PRHDT, CDR2 FYEKMQ (reference sequence). The length of the CDR3 is 15 residues. The CDR3, as DNA: TGTGCCAGCAGCTTAGGAACTAGCGGAGGAGATACGCAGTATTTT. Encoded protein: CASSLGTSGGDTQYF.

This clone showed up just a few times. The V gene is TRBV6-5, the J gene TRBJ1-3, with 8 nucleotides matching TRBD1. This CDR3 region has 14 residues. The V and J ends lost 5 bases and 2 bases, in that order; junction bases with no gene match: 2. Per the germline V gene, CDR1 is MNHEY and CDR2 is SVGAGI. CDR3 loop: CASSRDRTGNTIYF. DNA for the CDR3: TGTGCCAGCAGTCGGGACAGGACTGGAAACACCATATATTTT.

This chain connects TRBV3-1 (or the pseudogene TRBV3-2) to TRBJ2-1, with 9 bases aligning to TRBD1. Germline CDR1 reads LGHDT; CDR2 reads YNNKEL (reference sequence). J was trimmed by 2 bases and V by 0 bases; bases with no gene match: 5. The CDR3 contains 17 residues. The CDR3 here is CASSQDPRQGAYNEQFF. Here the CDR3 DNA reads TGTGCCAGCAGCCAAGACCCCCGACAGGGGGCCTACAATGAGCAGTTCTTC.

The CDR3 loop reads CASRTGGGFTEAFF. The CDR3 region has the DNA TGTGCCAGCAGGACCGGAGGGGGCTTCACTGAAGCTTTCTTT. The rearrangement links TRBV27 to TRBJ1-1; 7 bases line up with TRBD1. The CDR3 is 14 residues long. Unmatched junction bases numbered 8, after V lost 6 bases and J lost 4 bases. Germline V gene sequence: CDR1 MNHEY, CDR2 SMNVEV (reference sequence).

The chain uses TRBV5-4 and TRBJ2-7, with a tentative D call TRBD1 (5 bases). From germline, CDR1 is SGHNT and CDR2 YYREEE (reference sequence). V shed 5 bases and J shed 4 bases, with 13 bases lying between them. The CDR3 is made up of 13 amino acids. In DNA, the CDR3 is TGTGCCAGCAGTCATTACGGACAATACGAGCAGTACTTC. Amino acids: CASSHYGQYEQYF.

The DNA of the CDR3 is TGTGCCAGCAGCCCTCGGACAGGGCGGAACACTGAAGCTTTCTTT. It specifies CASSPRTGRNTEAFF. The rearrangement links TRBV4-2 to TRBJ1-1; TRBD1 aligns across 8 bases. The CDR3 is 15 amino acids. V gave up 4 bases and J gave up 1 base; unmatched junction bases: 5. The germline CDR1 and CDR2 sequences are LGHNA and YNFKEQ.

This rearrangement joins TRBV5-1 to TRBJ2-4, with TRBD1 matching 10 bases. The CDR3 extends over 15 amino acids. Trimming removed 4 bases from V and 8 bases from J; junction bases left unmatched: 9. From germline, CDR1 is SGHRS and CDR2 YFSETQ. The CDR3 DNA reads TGCGCCAGCAGCCCGCAGACAGGGGGCCGAGACATTCAGTACTTC. Translated, it gives CASSPQTGGRDIQYF. Full variable domain (outside the CDR3, taken from reference TRBV5-1 and TRBJ2-4): KAGVTQTPRYLIKTRGQQVTLSCSPISGHRSVSWYQQTPGQGLQFLFEYFSETQRNKGNFPGRFSGRQFSNSRSEMNVSTLELGDSALYLCASSPQTGGRDIQYFGAGTRLSVL.

The chain recombines TRBV12-5 with TRBJ1-1, with 7 bases identical to TRBD1. Unmatched junction bases numbered 8, after V lost 0 bases and J lost 1 base. The CDR3 spans 17 residues. The germline CDR1 and CDR2 sequences are LGHNT and FRNRAP. The CDR3 DNA reads TGTGCTAGTGGTTTGGTACTAGGACAGGAAAAGAACACTGAAGCTTTCTTT. It encodes CASGLVLGQEKNTEAFF.

The chain joins TRBV2 to TRBJ2-5; a possible D gene is TRBD2 (6 bases). Germline lookup yields CDR1 SNHLY and CDR2 FYNNEI. Between the trimmed V and J ends, which lost 6 bases and 0 bases, there was a span of 8 bases. CDR3 size: 13 residues. The CDR3 region has the DNA TGTGCCAGCAGCGGGGACTACCAAGAGACCCAGTACTTC. This encodes CASSGDYQETQYF.

This chain joins TRBV6-5 and TRBJ1-3; D is unclear. Trimming removed 0 bases from V and 0 bases from J, with 3 bases in between. The CDR3 is 14 amino acids. The germline CDR1 and CDR2 sequences are MNHEY and SVGAGI. This CDR3 is CASSYSSSGNTIYF. CDR3 DNA: TGTGCCAGCAGTTACTCGAGCTCTGGAAACACCATATATTTT.

This chain uses TRBV2 with TRBJ2-7, with D perhaps matching TRBD2 (6 bases). The CDR3 is made up of 12 amino acids. Trimming shortened V by 5 bases and J by 7 bases, and 12 bases separated the two germline ends. Germline V lookup: CDR1 SNHLY, CDR2 FYNNEI. DNA for the CDR3: TGTGCCAGCAGTACCCGGGGGAGTGAGCAGTACTTC. Translation gives CASSTRGSEQYF.

V gene TRBV24-1 combines with J gene TRBJ2-7; 11 nucleotides agree with TRBD1. The junction had 2 bases not matched to a gene; V was cut back by 2 bases and J by 0 bases. The CDR3 is made up of 16 amino acids. Germline-derived CDR1 and CDR2 are KGHDR and SFDVKD. The CDR3 region is CATSDSGTGGSYEQYF. For the CDR3, the DNA is TGTGCCACCAGTGATTCCGGGACAGGGGGCTCCTACGAGCAGTACTTC.

The CDR3 is CATSRDRGFEAFF. As DNA, the CDR3 is TGTGCCACCAGCAGAGATCGAGGGTTTGAAGCTTTCTTT. The gene calls are TRBV15 and TRBJ1-1; no reliable D call. Trimming removed 0 bases at V and 7 bases at J, with 9 bases between. The length of the CDR3 is 13 residues. Germline V gene data show CDR1 as LNHNV and CDR2 as YYDKDF (reference sequence).